Detailed here is one TCR beta chain. The antigen is unknown. These data originate in a study of vaccination effects on CD4 cells after COVID-19. Pools of viral peptides were used by the ViraFEST assay to expand antigen-specific CD4+ T cells ahead of sequencing. Following 10 days of culture, CD4+ T cells were isolated. The person was diagnosed with PCR-confirmed SARS-CoV-2 infection between March and December 2020. Cultures used over 1.5 million PBMC per well, approximately 10 IU/ml IL-2 and 10 ug/ml peptides. Clones were read by immunoSEQ multiplex PCR, and TCRdb kept only the in-frame ones, dropping some. The sample holds more than 35,000 clones; roughly 75% are singletons and the top ten take over 25%. The trim removed 8 bases at V and 6 bases at J, leaving 12 bases unmatched. This CDR3 contains 15 residues. Germline V gene data show CDR1 as MNHEY and CDR2 as SVGAGI.

The gene calls are TRBV6-5 and TRBJ1-5; 8 bases line up with TRBD1. The sample consisted of CD4+ T cells from PBMCs cultured with a peptide pool, taken before COVID-19 vaccination. This clonotype originated in a human donor who had a prior SARS-CoV-2 infection. CDR3 nucleotides: TGTGCCAGCGGGACAGGAGGTAGCCGGGGTCAGCCCCAGCATTTT. It specifies CASGTGGSRGQPQHF.